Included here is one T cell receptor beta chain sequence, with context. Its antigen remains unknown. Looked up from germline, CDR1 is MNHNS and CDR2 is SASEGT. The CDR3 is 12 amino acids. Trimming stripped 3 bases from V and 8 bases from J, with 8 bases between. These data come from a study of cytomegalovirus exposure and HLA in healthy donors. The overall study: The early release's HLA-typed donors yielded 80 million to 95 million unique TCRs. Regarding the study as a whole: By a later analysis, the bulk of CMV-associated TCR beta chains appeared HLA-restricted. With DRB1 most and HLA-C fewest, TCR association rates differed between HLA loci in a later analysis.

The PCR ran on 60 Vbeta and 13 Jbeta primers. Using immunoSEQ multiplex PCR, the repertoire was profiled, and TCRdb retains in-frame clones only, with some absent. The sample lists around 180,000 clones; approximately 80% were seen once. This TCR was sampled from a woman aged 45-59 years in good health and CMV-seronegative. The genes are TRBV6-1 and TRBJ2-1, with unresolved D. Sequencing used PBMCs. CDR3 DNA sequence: TGTGCCAGCAGTGAGACTTACTATGAGCAGTTCTTC. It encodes CASSETYYEQFF.